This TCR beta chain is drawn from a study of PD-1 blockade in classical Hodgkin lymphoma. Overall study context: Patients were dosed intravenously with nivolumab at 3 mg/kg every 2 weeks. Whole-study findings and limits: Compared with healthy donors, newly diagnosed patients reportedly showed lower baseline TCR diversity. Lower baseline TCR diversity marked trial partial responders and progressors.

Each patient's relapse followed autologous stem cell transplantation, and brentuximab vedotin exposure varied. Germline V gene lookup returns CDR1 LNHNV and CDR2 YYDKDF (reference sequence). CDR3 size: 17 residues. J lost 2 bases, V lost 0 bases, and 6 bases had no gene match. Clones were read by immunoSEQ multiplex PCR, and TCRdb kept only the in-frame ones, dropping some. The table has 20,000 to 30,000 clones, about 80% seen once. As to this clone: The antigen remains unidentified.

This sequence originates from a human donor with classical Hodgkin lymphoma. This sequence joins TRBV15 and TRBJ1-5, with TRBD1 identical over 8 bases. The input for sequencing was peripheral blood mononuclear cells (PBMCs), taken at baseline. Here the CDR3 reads CATSRDLWGQGNQPQHF. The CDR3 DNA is TGTGCCACCAGCAGAGATCTGTGGGGACAGGGCAATCAGCCCCAGCATTTT. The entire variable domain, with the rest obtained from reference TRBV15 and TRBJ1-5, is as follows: DAMVIQNPRYQVTQFGKPVTLSCSQTLNHNVMYWYQQKSSQAPKLLFHYYDKDFNNEADTPDNFQSRRPNTSFCFLDIRSPGLGDTAMYLCATSRDLWGQGNQPQHFGDGTRLSIL.